Below, 27 T cell receptor beta chains from the same sample are listed, as sequenced in a study of identical twins. TCRdb processed the 5' RACE reads anew with MiXCR; each CDR3 protein has one entry. The sample has some 500,000 distinct CDR3 sequences, about 20% seen once. These data were also filed under a second study, of T cells expressing NK-cell markers.

The specimen sequenced was CD4+ T cells sorted from blood. These receptor sequences come from a woman between 18 and 29 years old in good health.

The chain employs TRBV20-1 and TRBJ1-4; D gene unclear. With 1 base removed from V and 8 bases from J, the gap between germline ends came to 5 bases. CDR3 size: 11 residues. Germline assignment: CDR1 DFQATT and CDR2 SNEGSKA (reference sequence). The CDR3 DNA reads TGCAGTGCTAGAGCTCAGGAAAAACTGTTTTTT. It codes for CSARAQEKLFF.

Here the CDR3 reads CATSSVRGPQGKNIQYF. The CDR3 nucleotides are TGTGCCACCAGCAGTGTTAGGGGGCCCCAGGGCAAAAACATTCAGTACTTC. This rearrangement joins TRBV15 to TRBJ2-4; 7 positions match TRBD1. The CDR3 is 17 residues long. Trimming removed 3 bases from V and 3 bases from J; junction bases left unmatched: 11. Germline loops: CDR1 LNHNV, CDR2 YYDKDF (reference sequence).

This sequence joins TRBV7-3 and TRBJ2-3; possibly TRBD1 or TRBD2 for D (6 bases each). The V gene's germline CDR1 is SGHTA and CDR2 FQGTGA. V was cut by 6 bases and J by 6 bases, with 16 bases left in between. The CDR3 runs to 14 residues. In DNA form, the CDR3 reads TGTGCCAGCAGTTCGGGGGCCGGGGCCGATACGCAGTATTTT. It specifies CASSSGAGADTQYF. Based on the CDR3 plus reference TRBV7-3 and TRBJ2-3, the full variable domain is GAGVSQTPSNKVTEKGKYVELRCDPISGHTALYWYRQSLGQGPEFLIYFQGTGAADDSGLPNDRFFAVRPEGSVSTLKIQRTERGDSAVYLCASSSGAGADTQYFGPGTRLTVL.

This clonotype occurred many times. The rearrangement joins TRBV12-3 or TRBV12-4 to TRBJ1-1; D remains ambiguous. This CDR3 is built from 11 residues. V was shortened by 3 bases and J by 8 bases, with 7 bases between the two germline ends. The DNA of the CDR3 is TGTGCCAGCAGTTTCTATCGGGAAGCTTTCTTT. Protein product: CASSFYREAFF.

This chain connects TRBV20-1 to TRBJ1-1, with a tentative D call TRBD1 (6 bases). From germline, CDR1 is DFQATT and CDR2 SNEGSKA (reference sequence). This CDR3 spans 14 amino acids. Trimming stripped 3 bases from V and 3 bases from J, with 14 bases between. The CDR3 nucleotides read TGCAGTGCTAGTTACAGGGCCAAGGACACTGAAGCTTTCTTT. It translates to CSASYRAKDTEAFF.

The chain couples TRBV5-1 to TRBJ1-1; D gene unclear. The V and J ends lost 0 bases and 11 bases respectively, with 8 bases between them. Germline assignment: CDR1 SGHRS and CDR2 YFSETQ. The CDR3 is 11 residues long. The CDR3 DNA reads TGCGCCAGCAGCTTGGGGCCAACGGCTTTCTTT. It specifies CASSLGPTAFF.

This clonotype was seen more than once but under ten times. The chain links TRBV6-5 to TRBJ2-6; D not certain. The CDR3 loop spans 10 amino acids. Trimming stripped 11 bases from V and 2 bases from J, with 1 base between. The germline V gene has CDR1 MNHEY and CDR2 SVGAGI. Here the CDR3 DNA reads TGTGCCGCTGGGGCCAACGTCCTGACTTTC. The encoded protein is CAAGANVLTF.

The rearrangement joins TRBV5-1 to TRBJ2-1; tentative D call: TRBD1 (6 bases). The CDR3 has 14 residues. The germline V and J ends were trimmed by 8 bases and 4 bases, with 16 bases remaining between them. CDR1 and CDR2 (germline): SGHRS, YFSETQ. CDR3 nucleotide sequence: TGCGCCAGTTCGGGACACAAAAATTACAATGAGCAGTTCTTC. As protein: CASSGHKNYNEQFF.

The genes are TRBV27 and TRBJ2-1; TRBD2 aligns across 9 bases. Germline CDR1 MNHEY, CDR2 SMNVEV (reference sequence). Trimming removed 2 bases from V and 8 bases from J; junction bases left unmatched: 13. The CDR3 has 17 amino acids. The chain's CDR3 is CASSLPPGVAGVDEQFF. CDR3 in DNA: TGTGCCAGCAGTTTACCCCCTGGGGTAGCGGGAGTGGATGAGCAGTTCTTC.

The sample holds a few counts of this clonotype. The rearrangement links TRBV7-2 to TRBJ2-1; D call uncertain. V lost 0 bases to trimming and J lost 7 bases, with 10 bases between them. Germline CDR1 and CDR2: SGHTA and FQGNSA. The CDR3 runs to 14 residues. The CDR3 coding sequence is TGTGCCAGCAGCTTAGCTCTGGGCGGAAATGAGCAGTTCTTC. It encodes CASSLALGGNEQFF.

J is TRBJ1-1 and V is TRBV20-1; TRBD1 matches 7 bases. Germline V gene lookup returns CDR1 DFQATT and CDR2 SNEGSKA (reference sequence). V lost 6 bases and J lost 1; bases outside the gene matches: 11. The CDR3 extends over 15 amino acids. For the CDR3, the DNA is TGCAGTGCCTCGAATCCGACAGGGACGAACACTGAAGCTTTCTTT. Protein product: CSASNPTGTNTEAFF.

V and J are TRBV19 and TRBJ1-2; D unresolved. Germline assignment: CDR1 LNHDA and CDR2 SQIVND (reference sequence). The CDR3 length is 13 residues. V lost 4 bases, J lost 7 bases, and 13 bases lay in between. CDR3 in amino acids: CASSTQLSIGYTF. In DNA, the CDR3 is TGTGCCAGTAGTACCCAGCTTTCAATTGGCTACACCTTC.

This clonotype has a handful of counts. DNA for the CDR3: TGCAGTGCCATCCCCGGGGCTGTCTACTACGAGCAGTACTTC. Translated, it gives CSAIPGAVYYEQYF. The rearrangement joins TRBV20-1 to TRBJ2-7; D may be TRBD1 or TRBD2 (5 bases each). V lost 6 bases and J lost 3, with 18 bases in between. Germline CDR1 DFQATT, CDR2 SNEGSKA (reference sequence). There are 14 residues in the CDR3.

This clonotype occurred many times. This chain uses TRBV12-3 or TRBV12-4 with TRBJ2-1, with D unclear. The CDR3 has 12 amino acids. V was cut by 3 bases and J by 6 bases, with 6 bases left in between. The CDR3 loop reads CASSFRPNEQFF. The DNA for the CDR3 is TGTGCCAGCAGTTTTCGTCCCAATGAGCAGTTCTTC.

The sample holds many counts of this clonotype. Germline is not matched at one junction end, which may reflect a read error. This chain connects TRBV6-5 to TRBJ1-2; the D is unclear. Per the germline V gene, CDR1 is MNHEY and CDR2 is SVGAGI. The CDR3 totals 12 residues. The CDR3 reads CASRRRTEGPLF. The CDR3 region has the DNA TGTGCCAGCAGGCGCCGGACGGAAGGACCCCTGTTC.

This clonotype was detected only once. CDR3 protein: CASSERGGAREKLFF. CDR3 DNA: TGTGCCAGCAGTGAACGAGGGGGGGCGCGGGAAAAACTGTTTTTT. The chain couples TRBV6-1 to TRBJ1-4; a weak D match, TRBD1 (6 bases). The CDR3 runs to 15 residues. In germline, CDR1 is MNHNS, CDR2 SASEGT. V lost 2 bases and J 8 bases, leaving 15 bases between the germline ends.

This clonotype was seen a few times. The V gene is TRBV12-3 or TRBV12-4, the J gene TRBJ1-1, with TRBD1 as a possible D gene (5 bases). The CDR3 has 13 amino acids. V lost 8 bases, J lost 7 bases, and 17 bases lay in between. In DNA, the CDR3 is TGTGCCAGCCGGACATTTAAGACAAGTGAAGCTTTCTTT. This encodes CASRTFKTSEAFF.

The chain combines TRBV28 with TRBJ2-1, with 7 bases fitting TRBD2. J was trimmed by 9 bases and V by 5 bases; bases with no gene match: 16. This CDR3 has 16 residues. CDR1 is MDHEN and CDR2 is SYDVKM in the germline V gene. The CDR3 protein is CASSLVKGRGFGEQFF. The CDR3 coding sequence is TGTGCCAGCAGTCTTGTGAAAGGGCGGGGGTTTGGTGAGCAGTTCTTC.

V and J are TRBV5-1 and TRBJ2-7; 9 bases align to TRBD2. Losses at the gene ends were 4 bases for V and 3 bases for J; bases not matched to a gene: 5. CDR3 length equals 14 residues. CDR1 SGHRS and CDR2 YFSETQ come from the germline V gene. CDR3 sequence reads: CASSVSGSHYEQYF. In nucleotides, the CDR3 is TGCGCCAGCAGCGTTAGCGGGAGTCACTACGAGCAGTACTTC. The complete variable domain, with remaining parts taken from reference TRBV5-1 and TRBJ2-7, reads KAGVTQTPRYLIKTRGQQVTLSCSPISGHRSVSWYQQTPGQGLQFLFEYFSETQRNKGNFPGRFSGRQFSNSRSEMNVSTLELGDSALYLCASSVSGSHYEQYFGPGTRLTVT.

This clonotype was seen repeatedly, ten times or more. The chain joins TRBV7-2 to TRBJ2-7; possibly TRBD1 for D (6 bases). The V end lost 1 base, the J end lost 7 bases, and 14 bases lay between the germline ends. The CDR3 extends over 14 amino acids. Germline assignment: CDR1 SGHTA and CDR2 FQGNSA. The CDR3: CASSLVQGFGEQYF. The CDR3 nucleotides are TGTGCCAGCAGCTTAGTGCAGGGGTTCGGGGAGCAGTACTTC.

Only a few counts were recorded for this clonotype. The chain uses TRBV12-3 or TRBV12-4 and TRBJ1-1; D not resolved. CDR3 length equals 15 residues. Trimming took off 0 bases at V and 11 bases at J, with 19 bases between the two ends. CDR3 sequence: CASSLAPTEGRRAFF. DNA of the CDR3: TGTGCCAGCAGTTTAGCGCCGACCGAGGGAAGACGTGCTTTCTTT.

The chain uses TRBV29-1 and TRBJ2-5; D is unresolved. Trimming left V 4 bases short and J 4 bases short, with 13 bases between. The germline V gene encodes CDR1 SQVTM and CDR2 ANQGSEA. This CDR3 is 13 amino acids long. In nucleotides, the CDR3 is TGCAGCGTTGCCGCAGGCCTTCGAGAGACCCAGTACTTC. Residues: CSVAAGLRETQYF.

CDR3 loop: CASSTLPVAGGGETQYF. The CDR3 DNA reads TGCGCCAGCAGCACCCTCCCAGTAGCGGGAGGCGGGGAGACCCAGTACTTC. The chain couples TRBV5-1 to TRBJ2-5; 10 positions agree with TRBD2. The CDR3 is made up of 17 amino acids. The ends lost 4 bases at V and 5 bases at J; junction bases unmatched: 14. Looked up from germline, CDR1 is SGHRS and CDR2 is YFSETQ.

In its sample, this clonotype was seen a few times. V and J are TRBV7-2 and TRBJ2-4; no reliable D call. CDR1 and CDR2 (germline): SGHTA, FQGNSA. The CDR3 is 16 amino acids. V dropped 2 bases and J dropped 0 bases, with 11 bases sitting between them. CDR3 DNA: TGTGCCAGCAGCTTACTGGCGGCCTTAGCCAAAAACATTCAGTACTTC. This gives the protein CASSLLAALAKNIQYF.

This chain's CDR3 is CATWSGYQPQHF. CDR3 coding DNA: TGTGCCACCTGGTCCGGGTATCAGCCCCAGCATTTT. This chain links TRBV28 with TRBJ1-5; D gene ambiguous. Trimming removed 10 bases at V and 5 bases at J, with 12 bases between. From germline, CDR1 is MDHEN and CDR2 SYDVKM. The CDR3 is 12 amino acids.

CDR3 DNA sequence: TGTGCCAGCAGCGTAGTTGCAGGGAGAGTAAATGAGCAGTTCTTC. Translating it yields CASSVVAGRVNEQFF. The rearrangement joins TRBV9 to TRBJ2-1; perhaps D is TRBD1 or TRBD2 (5 bases each). Germline V gene sequence: CDR1 SGDLS, CDR2 YYNGEE. The CDR3 is made up of 15 amino acids. Trimming shortened V by 0 bases and J by 7 bases, and 14 bases separated the two germline ends.

This clonotype has only a few counts. The V gene is TRBV7-3, the J gene TRBJ1-2; weak D call: TRBD1 (5 bases). The CDR3 totals 13 residues. Trimming left V 5 bases short and J 6 bases short, with 13 bases between. The germline gives CDR1 SGHTA, CDR2 FQGTGA. CDR3: CASSPGTWDGYTF. The CDR3 DNA follows: TGTGCCAGCAGCCCCGGGACTTGGGATGGCTACACCTTC. Complete variable domain (other parts from reference TRBV7-3 and TRBJ1-2): GAGVSQTPSNKVTEKGKYVELRCDPISGHTALYWYRQSLGQGPEFLIYFQGTGAADDSGLPNDRFFAVRPEGSVSTLKIQRTERGDSAVYLCASSPGTWDGYTFGSGTRLTVV.